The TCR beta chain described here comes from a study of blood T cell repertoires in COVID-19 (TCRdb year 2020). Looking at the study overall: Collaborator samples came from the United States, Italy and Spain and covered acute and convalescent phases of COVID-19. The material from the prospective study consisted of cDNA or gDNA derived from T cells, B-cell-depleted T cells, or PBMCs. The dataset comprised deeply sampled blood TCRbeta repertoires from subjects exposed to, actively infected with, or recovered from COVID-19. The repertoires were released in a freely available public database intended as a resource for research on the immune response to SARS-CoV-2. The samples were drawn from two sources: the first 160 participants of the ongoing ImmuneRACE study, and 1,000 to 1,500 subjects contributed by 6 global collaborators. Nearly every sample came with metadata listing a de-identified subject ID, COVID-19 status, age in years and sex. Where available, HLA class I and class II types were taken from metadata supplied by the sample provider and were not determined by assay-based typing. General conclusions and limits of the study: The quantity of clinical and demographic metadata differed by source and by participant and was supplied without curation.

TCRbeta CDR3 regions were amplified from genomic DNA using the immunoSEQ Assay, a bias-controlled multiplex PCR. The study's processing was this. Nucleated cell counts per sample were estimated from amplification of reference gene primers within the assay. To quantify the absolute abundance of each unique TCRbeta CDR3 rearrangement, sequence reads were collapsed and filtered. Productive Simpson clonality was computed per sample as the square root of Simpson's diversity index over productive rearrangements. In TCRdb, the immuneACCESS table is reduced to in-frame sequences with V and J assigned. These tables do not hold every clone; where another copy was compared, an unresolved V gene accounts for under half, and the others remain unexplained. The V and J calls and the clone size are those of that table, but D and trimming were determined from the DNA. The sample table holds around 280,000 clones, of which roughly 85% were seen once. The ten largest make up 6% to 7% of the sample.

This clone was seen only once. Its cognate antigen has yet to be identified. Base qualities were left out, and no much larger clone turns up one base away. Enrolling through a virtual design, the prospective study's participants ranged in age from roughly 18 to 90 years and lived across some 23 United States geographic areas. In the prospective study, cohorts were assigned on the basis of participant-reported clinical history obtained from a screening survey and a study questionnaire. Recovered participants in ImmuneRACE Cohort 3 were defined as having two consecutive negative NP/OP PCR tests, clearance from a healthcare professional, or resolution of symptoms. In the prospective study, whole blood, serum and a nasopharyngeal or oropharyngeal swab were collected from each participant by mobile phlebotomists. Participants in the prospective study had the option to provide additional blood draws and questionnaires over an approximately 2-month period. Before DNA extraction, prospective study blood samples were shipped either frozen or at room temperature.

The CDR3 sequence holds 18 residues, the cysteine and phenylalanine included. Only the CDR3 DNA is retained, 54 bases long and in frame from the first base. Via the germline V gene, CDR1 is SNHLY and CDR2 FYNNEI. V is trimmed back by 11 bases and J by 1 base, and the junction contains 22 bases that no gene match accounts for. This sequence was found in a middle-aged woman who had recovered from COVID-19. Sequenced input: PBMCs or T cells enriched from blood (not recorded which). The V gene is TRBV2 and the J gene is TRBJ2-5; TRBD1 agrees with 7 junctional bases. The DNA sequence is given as TGTGCCGGCTCCAGACAGGGCCAAGTTTCGGGTGCCCAAGAGACCCAGTACTTC. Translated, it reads CAGSRQGQVSGAQETQYF.